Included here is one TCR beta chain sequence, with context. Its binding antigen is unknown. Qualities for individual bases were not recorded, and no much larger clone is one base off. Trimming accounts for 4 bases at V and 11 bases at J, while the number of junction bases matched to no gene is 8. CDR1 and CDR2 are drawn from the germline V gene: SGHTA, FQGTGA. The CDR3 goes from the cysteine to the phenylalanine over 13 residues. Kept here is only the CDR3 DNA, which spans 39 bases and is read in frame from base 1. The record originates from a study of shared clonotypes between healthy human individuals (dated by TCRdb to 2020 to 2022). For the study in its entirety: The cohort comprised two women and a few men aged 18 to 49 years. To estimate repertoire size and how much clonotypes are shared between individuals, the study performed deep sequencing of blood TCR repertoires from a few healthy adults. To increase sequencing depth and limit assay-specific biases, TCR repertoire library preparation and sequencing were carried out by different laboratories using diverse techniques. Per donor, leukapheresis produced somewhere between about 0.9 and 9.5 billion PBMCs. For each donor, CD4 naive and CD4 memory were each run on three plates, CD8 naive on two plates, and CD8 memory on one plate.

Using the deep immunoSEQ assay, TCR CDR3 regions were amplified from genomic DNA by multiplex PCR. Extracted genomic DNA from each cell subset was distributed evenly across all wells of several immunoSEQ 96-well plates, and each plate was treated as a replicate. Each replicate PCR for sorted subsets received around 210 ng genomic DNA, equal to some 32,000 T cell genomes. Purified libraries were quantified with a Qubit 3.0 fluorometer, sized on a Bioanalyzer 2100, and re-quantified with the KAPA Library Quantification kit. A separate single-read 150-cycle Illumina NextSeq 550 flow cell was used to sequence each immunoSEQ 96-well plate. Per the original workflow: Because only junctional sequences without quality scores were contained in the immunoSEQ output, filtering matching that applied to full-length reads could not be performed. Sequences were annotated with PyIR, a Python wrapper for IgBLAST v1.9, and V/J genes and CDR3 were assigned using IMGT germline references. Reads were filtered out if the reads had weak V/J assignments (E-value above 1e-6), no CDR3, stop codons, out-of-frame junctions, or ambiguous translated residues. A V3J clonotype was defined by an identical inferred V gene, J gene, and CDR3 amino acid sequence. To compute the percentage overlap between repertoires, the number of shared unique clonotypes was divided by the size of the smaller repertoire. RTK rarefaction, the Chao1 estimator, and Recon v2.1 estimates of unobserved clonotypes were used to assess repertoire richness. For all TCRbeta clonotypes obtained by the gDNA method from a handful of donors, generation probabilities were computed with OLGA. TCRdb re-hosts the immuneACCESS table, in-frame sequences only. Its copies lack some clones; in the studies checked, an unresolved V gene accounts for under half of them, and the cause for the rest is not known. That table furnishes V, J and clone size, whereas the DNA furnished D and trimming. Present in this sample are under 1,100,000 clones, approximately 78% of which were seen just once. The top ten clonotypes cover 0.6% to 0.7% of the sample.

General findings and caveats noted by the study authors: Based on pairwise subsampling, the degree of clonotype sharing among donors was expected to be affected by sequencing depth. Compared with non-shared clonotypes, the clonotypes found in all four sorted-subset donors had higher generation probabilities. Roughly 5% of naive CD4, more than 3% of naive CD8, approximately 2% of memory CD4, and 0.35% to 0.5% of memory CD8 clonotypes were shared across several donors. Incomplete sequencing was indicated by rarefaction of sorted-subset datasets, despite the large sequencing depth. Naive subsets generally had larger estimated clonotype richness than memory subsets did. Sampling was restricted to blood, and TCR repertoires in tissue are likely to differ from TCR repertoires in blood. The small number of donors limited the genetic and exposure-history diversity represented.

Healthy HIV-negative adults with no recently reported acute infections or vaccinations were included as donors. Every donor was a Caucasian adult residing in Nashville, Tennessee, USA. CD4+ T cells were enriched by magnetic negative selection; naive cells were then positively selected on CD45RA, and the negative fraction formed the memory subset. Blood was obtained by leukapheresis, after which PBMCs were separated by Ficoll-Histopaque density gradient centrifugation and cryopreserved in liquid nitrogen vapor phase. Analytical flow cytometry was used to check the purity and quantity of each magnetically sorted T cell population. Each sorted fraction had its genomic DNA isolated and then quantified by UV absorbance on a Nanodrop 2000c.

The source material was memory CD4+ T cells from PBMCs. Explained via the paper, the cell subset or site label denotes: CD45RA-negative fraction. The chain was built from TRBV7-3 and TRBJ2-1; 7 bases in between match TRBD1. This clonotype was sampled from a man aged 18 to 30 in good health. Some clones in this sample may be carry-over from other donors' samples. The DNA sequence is TGTGCCAGCAGCTCGAACAGGGGCGAGAAGCAGTTCTTC. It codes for CASSSNRGEKQFF.